The entry that follows covers one T cell receptor (beta chain) sequence. Its target antigen remains unknown. No much larger clone exists at a distance of one base, and base qualities are not known. V loses 1 base of germline sequence and J loses 3 bases, and the interval between the two ends is 10 bases. The germline V gene provides CDR1 SGHVS and CDR2 FQNEAQ. Its CDR3 holds 14 amino acids, cysteine through phenylalanine. Only the CDR3 DNA is retained, 42 bases long and in frame from the first base. The library was built by means of the immunoSEQ multiplex PCR assay. For the multiplex PCR, a mixture combining 60 forward primers for TCR Vbeta segments and 13 reverse primers for TCR Jbeta segments was used. The CDR3 region of rearranged TCR beta genes was amplified from genomic DNA with a multiplex PCR assay. On the Illumina HiSeq System, the amplified TCR beta libraries were sequenced as 87-base-pair reads. In the source study's methods: A later analysis counted around 72 million unique TCR beta chains across the roughly 700 repertoires, and about 10 million of these chains were shared by at least two donors. A nearest-neighbor algorithm error-corrected the raw reads and collapsed the reads into unique sequences, merging closely related sequences to remove PCR and sequencing errors. Alignment of CDR3 sequences to IMGT reference sequences was used to assign V, D and J gene segments. Each retained sequence needed at least a six-nucleotide match to both a V gene segment and a J gene segment. A rearrangement counted as productive if the CDR3 had no stop codons and remained in frame with V and J, and every other rearrangement counted as non-productive. Following IMGT convention, CDR3 was defined as the stretch from the second conserved V-encoded cysteine to the conserved J-encoded phenylalanine. The earlier analysis of some 580 of the donors excluded any sequence lacking an unambiguous match to a single V gene segment. In an earlier analysis of approximately 590 of the donors, V segments were called functional above 56.7% productive rearrangements and were called segregating when the between-donor standard deviation exceeded 5%. A statistical classification framework was developed to diagnose cytomegalovirus status using the catalog of TCR beta chain sequences. In a later analysis, TCR nucleotide sequences were compared against IMGT/GENE-DB human TR gene sequences so that V and J genes could be assigned. Using the TCRdist pipeline, a later analysis assigned CDR3 sequences along with most-parsimonious VDJ recombination scenarios. In a later analysis, every TCR beta chain was defined by the combination of its CDR3 amino acid sequence and its V-gene family, and reads without a unique V-gene family were dropped. To address suspected cross-contamination and a sequencing artifact, a later analysis removed 550 to 750 highly shared, low-generation-probability nucleotide sequences. In a later analysis, a clonal expansion index for each public chain was calculated from normalized within-repertoire ranks of inferred template counts. In a later analysis, generation probabilities were computed with a VDJ recombination model fitted to out-of-frame rearrangements, and the resulting probabilities were checked against IGoR. Hypergeometric tests were used in a later analysis to score TCR-TCR, TCR-HLA and TCR-CMV co-occurrence, with a repertoire-size bias correction applied to the TCR pairs. In a later analysis, false discovery rates were estimated by permuting HLA or CMV assignments 20 times. In a later analysis, co-occurring TCRs were grouped using DBSCAN, with TCRdist sequence similarity added in when clustering inside HLA-allele-positive subsets. Repertoires with fewer than 30,000 or more than 120,000 public chains were left out of co-occurrence clustering, as were a handful of repertoires with anomalous nucleotide sharing. TCRdb mirrors the immuneACCESS table, restricted to in-frame sequences. Some clones are absent from its copies; in checked studies, under half trace to an unresolved V gene, and the reason for the others is unknown. For V, J and clone size, that table is used; D and trimming come from the DNA. This sample comprises approximately 140,000 clones, roughly four fifths of them detected only once. Approximately 3% of the sample lies in the top ten.

The sample originates from a study of cytomegalovirus exposure and HLA in healthy donors (dated 2017 in TCRdb). Study-wide context: In an earlier analysis of 450 to 750 of the donors, under 300 Gb of sequence data and 95 million to 130 million unique TCR beta sequences from roughly 200 million T cells were reported. An early release covering about 600 HLA-typed donors comprised about 320 gigabases of sequencing data and 65 million to 100 million unique TCR sequences. Among the roughly 390 genotyped donors, 81% belonged to the genetic ancestry cluster associated with self-reported Caucasian donors. The study aimed to test whether signatures of past pathogen exposure could be identified by cataloging public T cell receptors. The T cell repertoires of around 670 subjects were profiled by immunosequencing and related to cytomegalovirus serostatus. Besides the first cohort of about 730 subjects, a separate validation cohort made up of around 120 different subjects was used. The study combined high-throughput TCR immunosequencing, statistical association of individual TCRs with disease status, and machine learning to predict cytomegalovirus infection status. A later analysis re-analyzed previously published TCR beta repertoires from hundreds of donors and added high-resolution HLA genotyping to study TCR occurrence patterns. Rather than drawing on any new phenotypic data, the later analysis identified candidate immune exposures from TCR beta sequences and the way those sequences occurred across donors. In an earlier analysis of several hundred of the donors, high-throughput TCR beta sequencing was used to judge whether each TCR beta V gene segment behaved as functional or pseudogenic. Donor age, sex, ethnicity and CMV serostatus were compiled alongside the repertoire data. Genome-wide SNP genotypes for about 60% of the roughly 670 donors were used in a later genetic analysis, which treated that subset as a discovery cohort. Every discovery cohort repertoire had been produced on one sequencing platform. HLA typing included class I and class II loci at four-digit resolution. The number of donors typed differed by locus, with roughly 629-640 for A, B, C, DRB1 and DQB1, more than 500 for DQA1, over 600 for DPA1, and about 450 for DPB1. Roughly five DR-DQ haplotypes were handled as single units for association and clustering, since linkage in the cohort was strong. Among under 450 genotyped donors of the cohort, an average of around 240,000 unique TCR beta nucleotide sequences were sequenced per donor, approximately 20% of them non-productive. Paper-wide results and their limitations: Correlated functional status among segregating V segments might reflect linkage disequilibrium, but an unknown experimental factor could not be ruled out. The study gave a list of more than 150 TCR beta chains associated with cytomegalovirus. At a false discovery rate of 0.05, a later analysis linked under 20,000 TCR beta sequences to specific HLA alleles. A later analysis found that TCR association rates varied across HLA loci, with DRB1 alleles showing the most associated TCRs and HLA-C alleles the fewest. The authors suggested that the approach could potentially be extended to other disease states and immunological phenotypes. For the cohort, immune exposure information was limited to CMV serostatus. A further reported finding was that TCR beta sequences accurately predicted the HLA-A and HLA-B alleles for most subjects in the first cohort. In a later analysis, HLA-associated TCR beta chains showed more clonal expansion and lower generation probabilities than non-associated chains that were equally common. While some public TCRs were present in many individuals, most TCR sequences turned up only very rarely across donors. Most CMV-associated TCR beta chains appeared to be HLA-restricted in a later analysis, and the HLA associations seemed to be driven largely by CMV exposure. In both the original and validation cohorts, the classifier was reported to diagnose cytomegalovirus status with high specificity and sensitivity. Presence/absence analyses assumed roughly uniform sequencing depth across donors, an assumption that may not hold. According to a later analysis, parvovirus B19, influenza, CMV and Epstein-Barr virus appeared linked to several top co-occurrence clusters. According to a later genetic analysis, donors in an Asian-associated ancestry cluster had fewer N-insertions in productive TCRs than the approximately 650-donor mean. A cluster of highly shared sequence variants was judged likely to represent a technical artifact of the sequencing pipeline. When HLA alleles, especially DR and DQ, strongly co-occurred, TCR associations were difficult to assign to individual alleles. A few of the identified cytomegalovirus-associated TCR beta chains were confirmed in vitro to be specific for cytomegalovirus antigens. The cohort was sequenced for TCR beta chains only, and without alpha or paired-chain data the features that could be detected were limited. Because HLA typing was unavailable for some donors at each locus, only the typed subset was used in association tests. Some IMGT-functional V segments, including TRBV6-2 and TRBV6-3, could not be distinguished by the 87-base-pair reads and were therefore excluded. In an earlier analysis of 587 of the donors, most TCR beta V segments were observed in productive rearrangements about 90% or about 30% of the time, broadly matching IMGT annotations. An association between a missense DCLRE1C variant and V-gene and J-gene trimming of TCR beta chains was found in a later genetic analysis and replicated in an independent cohort. Around 16 rarely observed V segments, including chromosome 9 orphons, were excluded from the earlier analysis of several hundred of the donors because counts were too low.

The cohort consisted of 600 to 750 healthy bone marrow donors. At the time of sampling, every cohort member was nominally healthy, though immune exposures that went unrecorded were likely present. The donor tested CMV seronegative and was one of the 352 seronegative cohort members. Each donor provided a peripheral blood sample, and peripheral blood mononuclear cells were used for TCR beta sequencing. The Qiagen DNeasy Blood Extraction Kit was used to extract genomic DNA from the blood cell samples. Sequenced sample: PBMCs. The TCR originated in a boy aged 2 to 9 in good health and CMV-seronegative. The receptor chain draws on TRBV7-8 and TRBJ2-7, with TRBD1 tentatively as D gene (7 bases match). The CDR3 is CASSLGQGGYEQYF. The nucleotides are TGTGCCAGCAGCTTAGGGCAGGGGGGCTACGAGCAGTACTTC. Where the CDR3 stops, the reference TRBV7-8 and TRBJ2-7 genes take over; the full variable domain is GAGVSQSPRYKVAKRGQDVALRCDPISGHVSLFWYQQALGQGPEFLTYFQNEAQLDKSGLPSDRFFAERPEGSVSTLKIQRTQQEDSAVYLCASSLGQGGYEQYFGPGTRLTVT.